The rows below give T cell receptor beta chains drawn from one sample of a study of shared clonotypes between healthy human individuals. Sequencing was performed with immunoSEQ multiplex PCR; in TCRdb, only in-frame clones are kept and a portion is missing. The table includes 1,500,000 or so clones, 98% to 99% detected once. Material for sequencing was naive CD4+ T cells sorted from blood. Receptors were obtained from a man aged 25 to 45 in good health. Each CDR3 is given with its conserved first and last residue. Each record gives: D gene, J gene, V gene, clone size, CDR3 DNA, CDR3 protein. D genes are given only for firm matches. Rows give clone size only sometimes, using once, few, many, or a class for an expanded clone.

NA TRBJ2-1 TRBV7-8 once TGTGCCAGCAGCTTAAGTGGCTACAATGAGCAGTTCTTC CASSLSGYNEQFF
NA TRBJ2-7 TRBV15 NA TGTGCCACCAGCAGGGAGGGGGGAGGCACCTACGAGCAGTACTTC CATSREGGGTYEQYF
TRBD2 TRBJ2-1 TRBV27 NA TGTGCCAGCAAACCTCCGGGACAGGGAGGGACTAGCGGGAGGGGGAGCTCCTACAATGAGCAGTTCTTC CASKPPGQGGTSGRGSSYNEQFF
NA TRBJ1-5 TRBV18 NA TGTGCCAGCTCACCCGAATGGAATCAGCCCCAGCATTTT CASSPEWNQPQHF
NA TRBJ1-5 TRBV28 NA TGTGCCAGCAGTCCCGGTTTGGGGCCCCAGCATTTT CASSPGLGPQHF
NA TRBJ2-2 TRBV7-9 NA TGTGCCAGCAGCTTAGACCCAGCGAACACCGGGGAGCTGTTTTTT CASSLDPANTGELFF
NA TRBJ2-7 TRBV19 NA TGTGCCAGTAGTATCCTTAGTGGAACCACCTACGAGCAGTACTTC CASSILSGTTYEQYF
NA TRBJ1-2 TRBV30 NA TGTGCCCGGAGACTGGACTATGGCTACACCTTC CARRLDYGYTF
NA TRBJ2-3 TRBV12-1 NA TGTGCCAGCAGCCTAGAAACAGATACGCAGTATTTT CASSLETDTQYF
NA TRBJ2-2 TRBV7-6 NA TGTGCCAGCAGCGATCAACGGGGCGGGGAGCTGTTTTTT CASSDQRGGELFF
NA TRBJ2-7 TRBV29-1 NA TGCAGCGTTGAAGATCTTCGGCAGGGGCTCTACGAGCAGTACTTC CSVEDLRQGLYEQYF
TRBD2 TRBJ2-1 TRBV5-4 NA TGTGCCAGCAGCTTGGGAAGGACTAGCGGGAGCAGTGAGCAGTTCTTC CASSLGRTSGSSEQFF